Listed below are T cell receptor beta chains from one sample, sequenced in a study of T cells in Graves' hyperthyroidism and ophthalmopathy. MiXCR, run by TCRdb on the multiplex PCR reads, gives a single entry per CDR3 protein. The sample contains approximately 610,000 distinct CDR3 sequences, around 15% of which appear only once. Sequences were obtained from blood. These receptors were taken from a woman aged 40 to 50 with Graves' ophthalmopathy. The CDR3 runs from the conserved cysteine through the conserved F or W. The D gene is left open where the match is weak. Where a row states a size, it is once, few, many or the class of an expanded clone; other rows omit it.

j_call: TRBJ2-7; v_call: TRBV28; clone_size: NA; d_call: TRBD2; cdr3_nt: TGTGCCAGCAGTCCGCCGGGACTAGCTCACTCCTACGAGCAGTACTTC; cdr3_aa: CASSPPGLAHSYEQYF
j_call: TRBJ2-7; v_call: TRBV30; clone_size: many; d_call: TRBD1; cdr3_nt: TGTGCCTGGAACCCTGGGACAGGGGGCGGCTACGAGCAGTACTTC; cdr3_aa: CAWNPGTGGGYEQYF
j_call: TRBJ2-5; v_call: TRBV30; clone_size: many; d_call: TRBD2; cdr3_nt: TGTGCCTGGTCTACTAGCGGGAGTGGAGAGACCCAGTACTTC; cdr3_aa: CAWSTSGSGETQYF
j_call: TRBJ1-1; v_call: TRBV4-1; clone_size: few; d_call: TRBD1; cdr3_nt: TGCGCCAGCAGCCGTACCGGGACAGGGGATAGGGGCACTGAAGCTTTCTTT; cdr3_aa: CASSRTGTGDRGTEAFF
j_call: TRBJ2-5; v_call: TRBV7-3; clone_size: many; d_call: NA; cdr3_nt: TGTGCCAGCAGCTTAACAGTTTTAGAGACCCAGTACTTC; cdr3_aa: CASSLTVLETQYF
j_call: TRBJ2-5; v_call: TRBV28; clone_size: many; d_call: NA; cdr3_nt: TGTGCCAGCAGGGGTATCGGGACTCCCCAAGAGACCCAGTACTTC; cdr3_aa: CASRGIGTPQETQYF
j_call: TRBJ2-7; v_call: TRBV29-1; clone_size: many; d_call: NA; cdr3_nt: TGCAGCGTTGCGAGAGAGGGGGATGGGGAGCAGTACTTC; cdr3_aa: CSVAREGDGEQYF
j_call: TRBJ1-2; v_call: TRBV12-3/TRBV12-4; clone_size: many; d_call: TRBD1; cdr3_nt: TGTGCCAGCAGTTTGGGACAGCGATATGGCTACACCTTC; cdr3_aa: CASSLGQRYGYTF
j_call: TRBJ2-7; v_call: TRBV19; clone_size: few; d_call: NA; cdr3_nt: TGTGCCAGTAATCGGGGACACTACGAGCAGTACTTC; cdr3_aa: CASNRGHYEQYF
j_call: TRBJ2-4; v_call: TRBV7-9; clone_size: NA; d_call: NA; cdr3_nt: TGTGCCAGCAGCTTTCCGGGAGCCAAAAACATTCAGTACTTC; cdr3_aa: CASSFPGAKNIQYF
j_call: TRBJ2-2; v_call: TRBV7-3; clone_size: many; d_call: TRBD2; cdr3_nt: TGTGCCAGCAGCGAATCTAAAGCGGGAGCGGTGGAGCTGTTTTTT; cdr3_aa: CASSESKAGAVELFF
j_call: TRBJ2-7; v_call: TRBV7-2; clone_size: NA; d_call: NA; cdr3_nt: TGTGCCAGCAGCTTAGGACAGGAGCGGCGCGAGCAGTACTTC; cdr3_aa: CASSLGQERREQYF
j_call: TRBJ2-2; v_call: TRBV9; clone_size: many; d_call: NA; cdr3_nt: TGTGCCAGCAGCGTGGATCCGGGGAAGCTGTTTTTT; cdr3_aa: CASSVDPGKLFF
j_call: TRBJ2-5; v_call: TRBV12-3/TRBV12-4; clone_size: many; d_call: TRBD2; cdr3_nt: TGTGCCAGCAGTTTCGGGAGCGGGAATTTTGAGACCCAGTACTTC; cdr3_aa: CASSFGSGNFETQYF
j_call: TRBJ2-5; v_call: TRBV10-2; clone_size: many; d_call: TRBD2; cdr3_nt: TGCGCCACCGCGACTAGCGGGAAAGAGACCCAGTACTTC; cdr3_aa: CATATSGKETQYF
j_call: TRBJ1-5; v_call: TRBV28; clone_size: NA; d_call: TRBD1; cdr3_nt: TGTGCCAGCAGTCCCGGGACAGGGGGCTGGGAGCCCCAGCATTTT; cdr3_aa: CASSPGTGGWEPQHF
j_call: TRBJ2-5; v_call: TRBV24-1; clone_size: NA; d_call: TRBD1; cdr3_nt: TGTGCCACCAGTGGGGGGACAGGGAACGAAGAGACCCAGTACTTC; cdr3_aa: CATSGGTGNEETQYF
j_call: TRBJ2-2; v_call: TRBV11-2; clone_size: NA; d_call: NA; cdr3_nt: TGTGCCAGCAGCTCTACAGGGGGGACTAGTCACACCGGGGAGCTGTTTTTT; cdr3_aa: CASSSTGGTSHTGELFF
j_call: TRBJ2-7; v_call: TRBV28; clone_size: many; d_call: NA; cdr3_nt: TGTGCCAGCAGTTTAGGGCAGCCACCCAGGGAAGAGCAGTACTTC; cdr3_aa: CASSLGQPPREEQYF
j_call: TRBJ1-5; v_call: TRBV7-6; clone_size: NA; d_call: TRBD1; cdr3_nt: TGTGCCAGCAGCCCCGGGACAGGGGACAATCAGCCCCAGCATTTT; cdr3_aa: CASSPGTGDNQPQHF
j_call: TRBJ2-5; v_call: TRBV18; clone_size: many; d_call: NA; cdr3_nt: TGTGCCAGCTCACCAGAGCTTTCTGGGGAGACCCAGTACTTC; cdr3_aa: CASSPELSGETQYF
j_call: TRBJ2-7; v_call: TRBV2; clone_size: many; d_call: NA; cdr3_nt: TGTGCCAGCAGTGAAACTGCCTACGAGCAGTACTTC; cdr3_aa: CASSETAYEQYF